This T cell receptor (beta chain) came from a study of blood T cell repertoires in COVID-19. Study context: Researchers got acute and convalescent COVID-19 samples from the United States, Italy and Spain. The cDNA or gDNA used as material had been derived from T cells, B-cell-depleted T cells, or PBMCs.

V lost 0 bases to trimming and J lost 5 bases, with 11 bases between them. This CDR3 contains 14 residues. Per germline, CDR1 SGHNT and CDR2 YYREEE (reference sequence). TCRdb's copy holds only in-frame clones and misses some; the assay was immunoSEQ multiplex PCR. The table records around 70,000 clones, roughly 84% of them present only once. V is TRBV5-4 and J is TRBJ2-5; maybe TRBD2 (7 bases). Sequences were obtained from peripheral blood. The source is a woman aged 80 or older with active or convalescent COVID-19. The CDR3 region is CASSLARGGETQYF. The CDR3, as DNA: TGTGCCAGCAGCTTGGCCAGGGGAGGGGAGACCCAGTACTTC.